Listed below are T cell receptor beta chains from one sample, sequenced in a study of blood T cell repertoires in COVID-19. Using immunoSEQ multiplex PCR, the repertoire was profiled, and TCRdb retains in-frame clones only, with some absent. The sample yields 240,000 or so clones, roughly 90% seen once. Sequenced: peripheral blood. Source of these receptors: a man aged 60 to 69 with acute or convalescent COVID-19. The CDR3 runs from the conserved cysteine through the conserved F or W. The D gene is left open where the match is weak. Only some rows state a clone size, as once, few, many or a class for expanded clones.

v_call	j_call	clone_size	d_call	cdr3_nt	cdr3_aa
TRBV19	TRBJ1-3	NA	NA	TGTGCCAGTAGTCGACAGTTCTCTGGAAACACCATATATTTT	CASSRQFSGNTIYF
TRBV30	TRBJ2-7	NA	TRBD1	TGTGCCTGGAGTCCGGACAGGGTAAACGAGCAGTACTTC	CAWSPDRVNEQYF
TRBV7-9	TRBJ2-7	few	TRBD1	TGTGCCAGCAGTCGACAGGGCGGGTATGAGCAGTACTTC	CASSRQGGYEQYF
TRBV5-4	TRBJ1-1	NA	NA	TGTGCCAGCTTCGGGGGAGTGAACACTGAAGCTTTCTTT	CASFGGVNTEAFF
TRBV7-9	TRBJ2-7	NA	TRBD2	TGTGCCAGCCCCCGGAGAGGGACAGGGATAGCGGGAGGGCCCTACGAGCAGTACTTC	CASPRRGTGIAGGPYEQYF
TRBV19	TRBJ1-4	NA	TRBD1	TGTGCCAGTAGTACATCGGGACAGGTGGAAAAACTGTTTTTT	CASSTSGQVEKLFF
TRBV3-1/TRBV3-2	TRBJ1-2	NA	NA	TGTGCCAGCAGCCCCCAGGGGACGCTCTACACCTTC	CASSPQGTLYTF
TRBV29-1	TRBJ2-7	NA	TRBD2	TGCAGCGTAGATAAGGGACTAGCGGGAAGGGGGGAGCAGTACTTC	CSVDKGLAGRGEQYF
TRBV11-1	TRBJ2-7	NA	TRBD1	TGTGCCAGCAGCTTAGGACAGGGGGCCTACGAGCAGTACTTC	CASSLGQGAYEQYF
TRBV15	TRBJ1-2	NA	NA	TGTGCCACCAGCAGTGGTGGGGCTGGGAACTATGGCTACACCTTC	CATSSGGAGNYGYTF
TRBV5-1	TRBJ2-7	NA	NA	TGCGCCAGCAGCTTGAAGGGCGGGCTCACCTACGAGCAGTACTTC	CASSLKGGLTYEQYF
TRBV28	TRBJ1-4	NA	NA	TGTGCCAGCAGTTCTCGGGGGACAACTAATGAAAAACTGTTTTTT	CASSSRGTTNEKLFF
TRBV2	TRBJ2-7	NA	TRBD2	TGTGCCAGCAGACTCGGACTAGCGGGACTCGTCGAGCAGTACTTC	CASRLGLAGLVEQYF
TRBV2	TRBJ2-5	NA	TRBD2	TGTGCCAGCAGCCGGGTATCGGGGGGGACCCAGTACTTC	CASSRVSGGTQYF
TRBV19	TRBJ1-4	NA	NA	TGTGCCAGTAGTAAGGACAGATCCTTGTTAGAAAAACTGTTTTTT	CASSKDRSLLEKLFF
TRBV9	TRBJ1-4	NA	NA	TGTGCCAGCAGCGTAGTTCCAGGGAATGATGAAAAACTGTTTTTT	CASSVVPGNDEKLFF
TRBV11-2	TRBJ2-2	NA	TRBD2	TGTGCCAGCAGCATTCTAGCGGGATCCGAGGAGCTGTTTTTT	CASSILAGSEELFF
TRBV7-2	TRBJ1-6	NA	NA	TGTGCCAGCAGCTTAGGGGGCTTGGGTTCACCCCTCCACTTT	CASSLGGLGSPLHF
TRBV6-1	TRBJ2-3	NA	NA	TGTGCCAGCAGTGAAATGCCAGACTCTAGCACAGATACGCAGTATTTT	CASSEMPDSSTDTQYF
TRBV24-1	TRBJ2-3	once	TRBD2	TGTGCCACCAGTGGGGGACTAGCGGGAGCAGATACGCAGTATTTT	CATSGGLAGADTQYF
TRBV2	TRBJ2-7	few	NA	TGTGCCAGCAGTGCCCACACGGGGTCCGCCTACGAGCAGTACTTC	CASSAHTGSAYEQYF
TRBV24-1	TRBJ2-3	NA	NA	TGTGCCACCAGTGAAACGGCGGTAGCAGATACGCAGTATTTT	CATSETAVADTQYF
TRBV20-1	TRBJ1-1	NA	TRBD1	TGCAGTGCTAAGGGACAGTTAGAAGCTTTCTTT	CSAKGQLEAFF
TRBV19	TRBJ2-1	NA	NA	TGTGCCAGTAGTATAGGGACTCCCTCCTACAATGAGCAGTTCTTC	CASSIGTPSYNEQFF
TRBV4-1	TRBJ2-5	once	TRBD1	TGCGCCAGCAGCCAAGTGACAGGGGGCTGGGAGACCCAGTACTTC	CASSQVTGGWETQYF
TRBV9	TRBJ1-3	NA	NA	TGTGCCAGCACTCGTGAGTATGGAGGGTCGGCTGGAAACACCATATATTTT	CASTREYGGSAGNTIYF
TRBV27	TRBJ2-1	NA	TRBD2	TGTGCCAGCAGTTTAGCCAACATGGCGGGAGGGTCTATATACAATGAGCAGTTCTTC	CASSLANMAGGSIYNEQFF
TRBV10-3	TRBJ2-7	NA	NA	TGTGCCATCACCGGAGCCGCAAACTACGAGCAGTACTTC	CAITGAANYEQYF
TRBV9	TRBJ2-5	NA	NA	TGTGCCAGCAGCGGGCGGGGCCGAGAGACCCAGTACTTC	CASSGRGRETQYF
TRBV3-1/TRBV3-2	TRBJ2-7	NA	TRBD2	TGTGCCAGCAGCCGGGAGACTAGCGAGGGGAATATCTTC	CASSRETSEGNIF
TRBV11-2	TRBJ2-7	NA	NA	TGTGCCAGCAGCTTAGATCCGGGGATCTCCTACGAGCAGTACTTC	CASSLDPGISYEQYF
TRBV7-9	TRBJ1-2	NA	NA	TGTGCCAGCACCAAACAACCGGGGGTTTACTATGGCTACACCTTC	CASTKQPGVYYGYTF
TRBV11-2	TRBJ2-2	NA	NA	TGTGCCAGCAGCTTAAGAACGGGTAGGAACACCGGGGAGCTGTTTTTT	CASSLRTGRNTGELFF
TRBV28	TRBJ2-7	few	TRBD2	TGTGCCAGCAGTGGGGGGGGCTACGAGCAGTACTTC	CASSGGGYEQYF
TRBV9	TRBJ2-7	many	NA	TGTGCCAGCAGCACCGACCCTGGGGCGTACTACGAGCAGTACTTC	CASSTDPGAYYEQYF
TRBV28	TRBJ1-1	once	NA	TGTGCCAGCAGTCCTTCCCTGTGGAGGACTGAAGCTTTCTTT	CASSPSLWRTEAFF
TRBV6-6	TRBJ2-5	once	NA	TGTGCCAGCAGTTACTTTCCCGAGGAGACCCAGTACTTC	CASSYFPEETQYF
TRBV6-1	TRBJ1-2	NA	NA	TGTGCCAGCAGTGAAGGCGGTATTTATGGCTACACCTTC	CASSEGGIYGYTF
TRBV4-3	TRBJ1-2	NA	TRBD1	TGCGCCAGCAGCCGGAACGACAGGGGTGACTATGGCTACACCTTC	CASSRNDRGDYGYTF
TRBV5-1	TRBJ1-2	once	TRBD1	TGCGCCAGCAGCCTAGGACAGGGTGCCGGCTACACCTTC	CASSLGQGAGYTF
TRBV4-2	TRBJ2-7	NA	NA	TGTGCCAGCAGCCAGGACCAACTAGCTTTAAGCTCCTACGAGCAGTACTTC	CASSQDQLALSSYEQYF